Presented here are 13 T cell receptor beta chains from one specimen sequenced in a study of cytomegalovirus exposure and HLA in healthy donors. The table came from immunoSEQ multiplex PCR; TCRdb's copy has only in-frame clones and leaves some out. Found here are around 120,000 clones, roughly 90% of them singletons; the top ten hold roughly 6%. Sequenced input: PBMCs. The receptors derive from a woman aged 18-30 years in good health and CMV-seropositive.

This clone occurred once. V and J are TRBV4-2 and TRBJ2-3; TRBD1 matches 7 bases. The V gene end was trimmed by 2 bases and the J gene end by 10 bases; junction bases not matched to a gene: 6. CDR3 length: 13 residues. Germline loops: CDR1 LGHNA, CDR2 YNFKEQ. CDR3 in amino acids: CASSQQTGRAQYF. In nucleotides, the CDR3 is TGTGCCAGCAGCCAACAGACAGGGCGGGCGCAGTATTTT.

The chain couples TRBV4-2 to TRBJ2-2; tentative D call: TRBD1 (5 bases). From germline, CDR1 is LGHNA and CDR2 YNFKEQ. Trimming took off 7 bases at V and 1 base at J, with 10 bases between the two ends. The CDR3 sequence is 14 residues long. The CDR3, as DNA: TGTGCCAGCAAATCAACAGGGAACACCGGGGAGCTGTTTTTT. Amino acids: CASKSTGNTGELFF.

This chain connects TRBV30 to TRBJ2-2; 7 nucleotides agree with TRBD2. Germline CDR1 is GTSNPN and CDR2 is SVGIG (reference sequence). CDR3 length: 14 residues. V lost 3 bases and J lost 3; bases outside the gene matches: 4. The CDR3 DNA is TGTGCCTGGAGGTGGGGGGGAGACACCGGGGAGCTGTTTTTT. This gives the protein CAWRWGGDTGELFF.

This clone was found once. The chain links TRBV29-1 to TRBJ1-2; D call uncertain. V gave up 7 bases and J gave up 1 base, with 10 bases separating them. The CDR3 loop spans 12 amino acids. CDR1 SQVTM and CDR2 ANQGSEA come from the germline V gene. The CDR3 here is CSASGFNYGYTF. As DNA, the CDR3 is TGCAGCGCCTCAGGATTTAACTATGGCTACACCTTC.

The chain carries TRBV5-4 and TRBJ1-4; weak D call: TRBD1 (6 bases). This CDR3 contains 15 residues. Trimming cost V 4 bases and J 4 bases, with 14 bases left between them. The germline gives CDR1 SGHNT, CDR2 YYREEE (reference sequence). DNA for the CDR3: TGTGCCAGCAGCAGGTCAGGGGCCCTTAATGAAAAACTGTTTTTT. Amino acids: CASSRSGALNEKLFF.

This clone was observed once. The chain combines TRBV27 with TRBJ2-2; 7 bases match TRBD1. The CDR3 has 14 residues. The germline gives CDR1 MNHEY, CDR2 SMNVEV (reference sequence). J gave up 5 bases and V 5 bases, and 5 bases lay outside the gene matches. DNA of the CDR3: TGTGCCAGCAGTCTAAACAGGGGAACCGGGGAGCTGTTTTTT. It encodes CASSLNRGTGELFF.

This chain connects TRBV11-1 to TRBJ1-6; TRBD1 aligns across 8 bases. Trimming removed 2 bases from V and 6 bases from J; junction bases left unmatched: 3. The V gene's germline CDR1 is SGHAT and CDR2 FQDESV (reference sequence). The CDR3 totals 15 residues. CDR3 region: CASSLQGAGNSPLHF. The CDR3, as DNA: TGTGCCAGCAGCTTACAGGGGGCCGGTAATTCACCCCTCCACTTT.

The V call is TRBV10-2, the J call TRBJ2-7, with 10 bases that match TRBD1. The ends lost 0 bases at V and 1 base at J; junction bases unmatched: 0. Germline assignment: CDR1 WSHSY and CDR2 SAAADI. The CDR3 consists of 15 residues. CDR3 in amino acids: CASSESGQGSYEQYF. As DNA, the CDR3 is TGCGCCAGCAGTGAGTCGGGACAGGGGTCCTACGAGCAGTACTTC.

This clone occurred once. This chain connects TRBV19 to TRBJ2-1; 10 nucleotides line up with TRBD1. With 7 bases clipped from V and 1 base from J, the junction kept 4 bases outside the gene matches. Per the germline V gene, CDR1 is LNHDA and CDR2 is SQIVND (reference sequence). The CDR3 runs to 15 residues. The CDR3 spells CASTRDRGSYNEQFF. The DNA of the CDR3 is TGTGCCAGTACTAGGGACAGGGGATCCTACAATGAGCAGTTCTTC. The variable domain in full, with the rest retrieved from reference TRBV19 and TRBJ2-1, is DGGITQSPKYLFRKEGQNVTLSCEQNLNHDAMYWYRQDPGQGLRLIYYSQIVNDFQKGDIAEGYSVSREKKESFPLTVTSAQKNPTAFYLCASTRDRGSYNEQFFGPGTRLTVL.

The table lists this clone with a count of one. This chain links TRBV10-3 with TRBJ1-4, with D uncertain. With 6 bases removed from V and 3 bases from J, the gap between germline ends came to 5 bases. Germline V lookup: CDR1 ENHRY, CDR2 SYGVKD. The CDR3 extends over 12 amino acids. The CDR3 sequence is CAISRANEKLFF. The DNA of the CDR3 is TGTGCCATCAGCCGGGCTAATGAAAAACTGTTTTTT.

The chain links TRBV2 to TRBJ2-2; 12 nucleotides line up with TRBD1. Germline values: CDR1 SNHLY, CDR2 FYNNEI. This CDR3 has 18 amino acids. Unmatched junction bases numbered 9, after V lost 3 bases and J lost 4 bases. As DNA, the CDR3 is TGTGCCAGCAGTGATTCCCGTCGGGACAGGGGGCCCACCGGGGAGCTGTTTTTT. Translated: CASSDSRRDRGPTGELFF.

This clone was recorded only once. The chain is built from TRBV6-4 and TRBJ2-5; 8 nucleotides agree with TRBD1. Germline values: CDR1 MRHNA, CDR2 SNTAGT. V was pared by 5 bases and J by 4 bases, with 3 bases of the junction left unmatched. The CDR3 has 13 amino acids. Here the CDR3 reads CASSRTGRETQYF. CDR3 coding DNA: TGTGCCAGCAGTAGGACAGGGAGAGAGACCCAGTACTTC.

CDR3 coding DNA: TGCGCCAGCAGCCTGGAGGGGGCAGGCGGAAACTACACCTTC. Amino acids: CASSLEGAGGNYTF. The chain couples TRBV5-1 to TRBJ1-2, with 7 bases lining up with TRBD1. The CDR3 sequence is 14 residues long. Per the germline V gene, CDR1 is SGHRS and CDR2 is YFSETQ. V trimming: 4 bases; J trimming: 10 bases; junction bases outside the gene matches: 13.